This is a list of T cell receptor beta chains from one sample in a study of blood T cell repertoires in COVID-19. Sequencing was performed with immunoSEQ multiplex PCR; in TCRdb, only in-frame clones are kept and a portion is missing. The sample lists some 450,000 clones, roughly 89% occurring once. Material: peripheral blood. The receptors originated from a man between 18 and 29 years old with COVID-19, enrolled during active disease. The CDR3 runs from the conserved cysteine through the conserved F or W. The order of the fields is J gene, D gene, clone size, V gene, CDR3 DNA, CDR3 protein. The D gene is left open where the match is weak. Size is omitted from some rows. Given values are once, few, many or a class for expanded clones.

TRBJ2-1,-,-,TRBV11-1,TGTGCCAGCAGCTTACCCGGACTTAATGAGCAGTTCTTC,CASSLPGLNEQFF
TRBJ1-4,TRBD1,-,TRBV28,TGTGCCAGCAACGGAAGGGGACAGCGGAATGAAAAACTGTTTTTT,CASNGRGQRNEKLFF
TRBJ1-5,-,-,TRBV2,TGTGCCAGCAGTGTCTTGGAGAGCAATCAGCCCCAGCATTTT,CASSVLESNQPQHF
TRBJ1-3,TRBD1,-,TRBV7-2,TGTGCCAGCAATGTAGTAGGGGGCGGAAACACCATATATTTT,CASNVVGGGNTIYF
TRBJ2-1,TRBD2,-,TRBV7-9,TGTGCCAGCAGCTTCCCTGCGGGGACTAGCGGGGGCAATGAGCAGTTCTTC,CASSFPAGTSGGNEQFF
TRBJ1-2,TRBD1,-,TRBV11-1,TGTGCCAGCAGCTTAACCAACACAGGGGGGCCCTATGGCTACACCTTC,CASSLTNTGGPYGYTF
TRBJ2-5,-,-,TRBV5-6,TGTGCCAGCATGACAGACTACCAAGAGACCCAGTACTTC,CASMTDYQETQYF
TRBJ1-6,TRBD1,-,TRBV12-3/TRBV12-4,TGTGCCAGCACTACGACAGGGAAATCACCCCTCCACTTT,CASTTTGKSPLHF
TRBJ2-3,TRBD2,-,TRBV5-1,TGCGCCAGCAGCTTCCCCTGGACTAGCGGGGGGGCCAATACGCAGTATTTT,CASSFPWTSGGANTQYF
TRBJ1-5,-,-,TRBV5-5,TGTGCCAGCAGCTTACTGGACAGCCCCAATCAGCCCCAGCATTTT,CASSLLDSPNQPQHF
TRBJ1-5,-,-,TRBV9,TGTGCCAGCAGCTTTACAGGGACCTCCCATCAGCCCCAGCATTTT,CASSFTGTSHQPQHF
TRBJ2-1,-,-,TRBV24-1,TGTGCCACCAGTGATCATCAGGGGCGCAGGAATGAGCAGTTCTTC,CATSDHQGRRNEQFF
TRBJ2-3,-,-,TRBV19,TGTGCCAGTAGTCAGCGGAGTAGCACAGATACGCAGTATTTT,CASSQRSSTDTQYF
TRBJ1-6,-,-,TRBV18,TGTGCCAGCTCACCTTACTTACAGGATGGTTCACCCCTCCACTTT,CASSPYLQDGSPLHF
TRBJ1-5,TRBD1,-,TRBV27,TGTGCCAGCAGTTCCGGGACAGGGAAACAGCCCCAGCATTTT,CASSSGTGKQPQHF
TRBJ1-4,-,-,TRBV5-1,TGCGCCAGCAGCTTGGGTTCAGGCGAAGAAAAACTGTTTTTT,CASSLGSGEEKLFF
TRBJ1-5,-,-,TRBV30,TGTGCCTGGAGAGGAGGTGGCAGCTACAGGGAGCCCCAGCATTTT,CAWRGGGSYREPQHF
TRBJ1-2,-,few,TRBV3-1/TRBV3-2,TGTGCCAGCAGCGGGCGAGCCGTGGGGCCTGGCTACACCTTC,CASSGRAVGPGYTF
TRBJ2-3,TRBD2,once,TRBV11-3,TGTGCCAGCAGTTCACTAGCGGGCACAGATACGCAGTATTTT,CASSSLAGTDTQYF
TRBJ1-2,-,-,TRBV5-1,TGCGCCAGCAGCTTGACCGGGGTGGCTATGGGTGGCTACACCTTC,CASSLTGVAMGGYTF
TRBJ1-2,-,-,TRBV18,TGTGCCAGCTCACCATCCGAGACAGACTATGGCTACACCTTC,CASSPSETDYGYTF
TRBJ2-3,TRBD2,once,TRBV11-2,TGTGCCAGCAGCTTAGGACTAGCGGATATCACAGATACGCAGTATTTT,CASSLGLADITDTQYF
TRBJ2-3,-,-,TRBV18,TGTGCCAGCTCACCTAGTGGGCAGCCTCTGGGTACGCAGTATTTT,CASSPSGQPLGTQYF
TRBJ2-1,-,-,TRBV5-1,TGCGCCAGCAGAGGGCAGGGGAGTTCCTACAATGAGCAGTTCTTC,CASRGQGSSYNEQFF
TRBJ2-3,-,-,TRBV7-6,TGTGCCAGCAGCTTACTACAGTTAGGCACAGATACGCAGTATTTT,CASSLLQLGTDTQYF
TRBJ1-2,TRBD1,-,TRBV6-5,TGTGCCAGCAGTTCGGGGACAGCCACTAACTATGGCTACACCTTC,CASSSGTATNYGYTF